This T cell receptor (beta chain) originates from a study of cytomegalovirus exposure and HLA in healthy donors. Study findings and constraints: Sequencing had likely introduced a cluster of highly shared sequence variants as an artifact. Generally TCR sequences proved uncommon, though certain public TCRs appeared in numerous donors. Reports described diagnosis of cytomegalovirus status by the classifier as highly specific and sensitive.

With respect to this clone: The antigen is undetermined.

The germline CDR1 and CDR2 sequences are SGHRS and YFSETQ. Trimming took off 0 bases at V and 4 bases at J, with 8 bases between the two ends. The CDR3 spans 14 residues. It was with 60 Vbeta and 13 Jbeta primers that the PCR ran. In the source study's methods: A follow-up analysis tallied about 80 million unique TCR beta chains, roughly 10 million shared. The data were produced by immunoSEQ multiplex PCR, yet TCRdb's version contains in-frame clones alone and is incomplete. The DNA was the basis for D and trimming; V, J and clone size are from that table. This table holds approximately 80,000 clones, 63% found once.

V gene TRBV5-1 combines with J gene TRBJ1-3; tentatively, D is TRBD1 (5 bases). The sequencing input was PBMCs. The TCR comes from a woman between 40 and 55 years old in good health and CMV-seropositive. CDR3 protein: CASSLDRIGNTIYF. In nucleotides, the CDR3 is TGCGCCAGCAGCTTGGACAGGATAGGAAACACCATATATTTT.